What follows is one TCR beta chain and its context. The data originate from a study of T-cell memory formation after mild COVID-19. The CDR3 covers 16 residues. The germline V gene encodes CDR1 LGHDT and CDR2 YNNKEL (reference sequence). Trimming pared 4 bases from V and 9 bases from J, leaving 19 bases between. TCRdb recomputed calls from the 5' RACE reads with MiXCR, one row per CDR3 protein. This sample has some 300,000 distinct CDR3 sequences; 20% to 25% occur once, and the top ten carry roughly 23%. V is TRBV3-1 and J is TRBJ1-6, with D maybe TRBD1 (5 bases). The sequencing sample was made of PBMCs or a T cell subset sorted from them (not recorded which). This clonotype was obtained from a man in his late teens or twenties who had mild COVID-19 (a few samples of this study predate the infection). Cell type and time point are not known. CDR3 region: CASSPPPTGSPSPLHF. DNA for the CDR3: TGTGCCAGCAGCCCTCCCCCCACAGGTTCCCCTTCACCCCTCCACTTT.